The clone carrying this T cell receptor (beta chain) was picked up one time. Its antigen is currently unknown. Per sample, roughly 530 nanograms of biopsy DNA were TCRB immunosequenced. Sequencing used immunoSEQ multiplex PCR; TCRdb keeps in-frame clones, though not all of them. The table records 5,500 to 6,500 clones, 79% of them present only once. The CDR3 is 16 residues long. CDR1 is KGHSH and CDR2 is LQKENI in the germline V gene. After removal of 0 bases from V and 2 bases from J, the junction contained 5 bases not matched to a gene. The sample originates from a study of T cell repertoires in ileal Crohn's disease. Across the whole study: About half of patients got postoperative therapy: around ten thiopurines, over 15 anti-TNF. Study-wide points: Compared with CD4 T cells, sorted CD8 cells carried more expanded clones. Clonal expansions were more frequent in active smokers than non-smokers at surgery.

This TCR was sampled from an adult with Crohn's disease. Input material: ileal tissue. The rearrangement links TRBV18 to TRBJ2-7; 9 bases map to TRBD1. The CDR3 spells CASSPPRGQGPYEQYF. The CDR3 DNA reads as TGTGCCAGCTCACCACCCAGGGGACAGGGCCCCTACGAGCAGTACTTC.